This TCR beta chain was captured in a study of shared clonotypes between healthy human individuals. CDR1 and CDR2 (germline): SGHRS, YFSETQ. The V segment lost 3 bases and the J segment 5 bases; nucleotides outside the gene matches: 6. The CDR3 spans 15 residues. Libraries were prepared by immunoSEQ multiplex PCR; TCRdb keeps only in-frame clonotypes and omits some of them. The sample records 740,000 or so clones, about three quarters being singletons. HIV-negative, healthy adults without recent acute infections or vaccinations were the donors. The sample holds one count of this clone. This receptor was taken from a woman in her twenties or thirties in good health. Sequencing used memory CD4+ T cells sorted from blood. Subset noted: CD45RA-negative fraction. The rearrangement links TRBV5-1 to TRBJ2-1; 9 nucleotides line up with TRBD1. The CDR3 DNA reads as TGCGCCAGCAGCTGGGACAGGGTTGGACACAATGAGCAGTTCTTC. This gives the protein CASSWDRVGHNEQFF.